Listed below are T cell receptor beta chains from one sample, sequenced in a study of radiotherapy plus CTLA-4 blockade in lung cancer. Libraries were prepared by immunoSEQ multiplex PCR; TCRdb keeps only in-frame clonotypes and omits some of them. The table shows 50,000 to 65,000 clones, with about 77% occurring only once. The specimen comprised peripheral blood, sampled from a patient treated with radiotherapy plus ipilimumab. The receptors come from a human donor with non-small cell lung cancer whose response to radiotherapy plus ipilimumab could not be evaluated. Both conserved end residues are part of each CDR3. D genes are given only for firm matches. Part of the rows lack a size; the others show once, few, many or a class for expanded clones.

v_gene	j_gene	abundance	d_gene	len	CDR3aa	CDR3nt
TRBV28	TRBJ2-7	-	TRBD2	15	CASSFSSGRAYEQYF	TGTGCCAGCAGTTTCTCCAGCGGGAGGGCCTACGAGCAGTACTTC
TRBV7-2	TRBJ1-6	few	-	16	CASSLVAQTTNSPLHF	TGTGCCAGCAGCTTAGTTGCGCAGACTACTAATTCACCCCTCCACTTT
TRBV7-8	TRBJ2-4	-	TRBD2	17	CASSLGGGNSAKNIQYF	TGTGCCAGCAGCTTAGGGGGGGGGAATTCAGCCAAAAACATTCAGTACTTC
TRBV7-9	TRBJ2-7	once	-	13	CASSVDRPYEQYF	TGTGCCAGCAGCGTCGACAGGCCCTACGAGCAGTACTTC
TRBV6-6	TRBJ1-1	few	TRBD1	15	CASSYSGGRSTEAFF	TGTGCCAGCAGTTACTCAGGGGGCAGGAGCACTGAAGCTTTCTTT
TRBV18	TRBJ2-7	-	TRBD2	15	CASSPRSGGTYEQYF	TGTGCCAGCTCACCAAGGAGCGGGGGGACCTACGAGCAGTACTTC
TRBV7-3	TRBJ1-6	-	-	15	CASSLNTGNNSPLHF	TGTGCCAGCAGCTTAAACACGGGAAATAATTCACCCCTCCACTTT
TRBV28	TRBJ1-5	-	-	13	CASREGGDQPQHF	TGTGCCAGCAGGGAAGGGGGGGATCAGCCCCAGCATTTT
TRBV27	TRBJ1-1	-	-	13	CASRWTEDTEAFF	TGTGCCAGCCGATGGACAGAGGACACTGAAGCTTTCTTT
TRBV29-1	TRBJ2-1	-	TRBD2	15	CSVGGRGRAYNEQFF	TGCAGCGTAGGAGGGCGCGGGAGGGCCTACAATGAGCAGTTCTTC
TRBV6-1	TRBJ2-5	few	-	15	CASSPGVGSGETQYF	TGTGCCAGCAGTCCGGGAGTTGGGTCGGGTGAGACCCAGTACTTC
TRBV4-2	TRBJ2-7	-	TRBD2	17	CASSQAGGSGSSYEQYF	TGTGCCAGCAGCCAAGCTGGTGGTAGCGGGAGCTCCTACGAGCAGTACTTC
TRBV5-6	TRBJ2-5	-	-	15	CASTLRGGVQETQYF	TGTGCCAGCACCCTTAGGGGGGGGGTCCAAGAGACCCAGTACTTC
TRBV29-1	TRBJ1-2	-	TRBD1	13	CSALPGGHYGYTF	TGCAGCGCCCTCCCAGGGGGTCACTATGGCTACACCTTC
TRBV30	TRBJ1-3	-	TRBD1	14	CAWTGRGTGNTIYF	TGTGCCTGGACCGGCAGGGGGACTGGAAACACCATATATTTT
TRBV6-6	TRBJ2-4	medium-sized	-	13	CASSYSKLSAQYF	TGTGCCAGCAGTTACTCTAAACTATCGGCTCAGTACTTC
TRBV5-4	TRBJ2-1	once	TRBD2	17	CASSLGTSGGTYNEQFF	TGTGCCAGCAGCTTGGGGACTAGCGGGGGAACCTACAATGAGCAGTTCTTC
TRBV27	TRBJ1-2	-	TRBD1	15	CASLDRGQANYGYTF	TGTGCCAGCCTGGACAGGGGCCAAGCTAACTATGGCTACACCTTC
TRBV7-2	TRBJ2-1	-	TRBD2	16	CASINLRRGAYNEQFF	TGTGCCAGCATAAACCTCAGGCGGGGGGCCTACAATGAGCAGTTCTTC
TRBV9	TRBJ2-6	few	TRBD1	16	CASSVVGTAGANVLTF	TGTGCCAGCAGCGTAGTCGGGACAGCTGGGGCCAACGTCCTGACTTTC
TRBV9	TRBJ2-3	few	-	12	CASSLSTDTQYF	TGTGCCAGCAGCCTGAGTACAGATACGCAGTATTTT
TRBV4-3	TRBJ1-1	-	-	15	CASSQEATLNTEAFF	TGCGCCAGCAGCCAAGAGGCGACATTAAACACTGAAGCTTTCTTT
TRBV7-9	TRBJ2-3	-	TRBD2	16	CASSLGTSAITDTQYF	TGTGCCAGCAGCTTAGGGACTAGCGCAATCACAGATACGCAGTATTTT
TRBV7-2	TRBJ2-5	-	-	12	CASSRSGETQYF	TGTGCCAGCAGCCGCTCGGGGGAGACCCAGTACTTC
TRBV29-1	TRBJ2-1	-	TRBD2	15	CSVEVGTSGGNEQFF	TGCAGCGTTGAAGTCGGGACTAGCGGGGGTAATGAGCAGTTCTTC
TRBV9	TRBJ2-1	-	-	15	CASSVRDSEYNEQFF	TGTGCCAGCAGCGTTCGGGACTCCGAATACAATGAGCAGTTCTTC
TRBV7-2	TRBJ1-1	once	-	15	CASRPRGELNTEAFF	TGTGCCAGCAGGCCTCGGGGGGAGTTGAACACTGAAGCTTTCTTT
TRBV9	TRBJ1-6	-	-	13	CASSFTGNSPLHF	TGTGCCAGCAGCTTTACAGGGAATTCACCCCTCCACTTT
TRBV7-2	TRBJ1-1	-	-	14	CASSLVGVGTEAFF	TGTGCCAGCAGCTTAGTGGGCGTTGGCACTGAAGCTTTCTTT
TRBV7-2	TRBJ2-1	-	TRBD2	15	CASSGGVGQNYEQFF	TGTGCCAGCAGCGGGGGGGTTGGGCAAAACTATGAGCAGTTCTTC
TRBV4-2	TRBJ1-5	-	TRBD1	15	CASSQEQGAIQPQHF	TGTGCCAGCAGCCAAGAACAGGGGGCGATTCAGCCCCAGCATTTT
TRBV6-5	TRBJ1-5	-	-	15	CASRPTLTSNQPQHF	TGTGCCAGCAGGCCGACTCTTACTAGCAATCAGCCCCAGCATTTT
TRBV9	TRBJ1-5	few	-	15	CASSVGPGGDQPQHF	TGTGCCAGCAGCGTCGGACCCGGGGGGGATCAGCCCCAGCATTTT
TRBV28	TRBJ1-5	-	-	11	CASSEARPQHF	TGTGCCAGCAGTGAAGCTCGGCCCCAGCATTTT
TRBV7-9	TRBJ1-4	-	-	15	CASSGTQGLNEKLFF	TGTGCCAGCAGCGGCACCCAGGGACTTAATGAAAAACTGTTTTTT
TRBV9	TRBJ2-6	-	-	15	CASSAAGAGANVLTF	TGTGCCAGCAGCGCGGCAGGGGCTGGGGCCAACGTCCTGACTTTC
TRBV18	TRBJ1-2	-	TRBD1	15	CASSPRDRSNYGYTF	TGTGCCAGCTCCCCTAGGGACAGATCAAACTATGGCTACACCTTC
TRBV7-2	TRBJ2-2	-	-	13	CASRGIRVGELFF	TGTGCCAGCAGAGGAATCCGGGTCGGGGAGCTGTTTTTT
TRBV5-8	TRBJ1-4	few	-	15	CASSLRGFGDEKLFF	TGTGCCAGCAGCTTAAGGGGCTTCGGAGATGAAAAACTGTTTTTT
TRBV7-9	TRBJ2-1	-	TRBD2	16	CASSLGGLDRDNEQFF	TGTGCCAGCAGCTTAGGGGGACTAGATAGGGACAATGAGCAGTTCTTC
TRBV28	TRBJ1-1	-	TRBD1	14	CASRLTDRAGEAFF	TGTGCCAGCAGGCTAACGGACAGGGCGGGAGAAGCTTTCTTT
TRBV19	TRBJ2-5	-	TRBD2	15	CASSSIAGGQETQYF	TGTGCCAGTAGTTCCATAGCGGGGGGGCAAGAGACCCAGTACTTC
TRBV2	TRBJ1-2	few	TRBD1	17	CASSEVGQGAFLYGYTF	TGTGCCAGCAGTGAAGTAGGACAGGGGGCTTTCCTCTATGGCTACACCTTC
TRBV30	TRBJ2-3	medium-sized	TRBD2	16	CAWSGIGAGNTDTQYF	TGTGCCTGGAGTGGGATAGGAGCGGGGAACACAGATACGCAGTATTTT
TRBV27	TRBJ2-7	-	-	15	CASTQTAGLFYEQYF	TGTGCCAGCACTCAAACCGCAGGACTTTTCTACGAGCAGTACTTC
TRBV7-2	TRBJ2-3	-	TRBD2	15	CASSSSGSGTDTQYF	TGTGCCAGCAGCTCTAGCGGGAGTGGCACAGATACGCAGTATTTT